These 17 T cell receptor beta chains share one sample of origin, sequenced in a study of blood T cell repertoires in COVID-19. Data came from immunoSEQ multiplex PCR; TCRdb stores just in-frame clones and leaves some out. The profile shows fewer than 200,000 clones, approximately 82% of them singletons. Material: peripheral blood. These receptors were collected from a woman older than 75 with acute or convalescent COVID-19.

This clone appeared once. The CDR3 region has the DNA TGTGCCAGCAGTGATCTTCTGGCGGGAGTAAGAGATACGCAGTATTTT. Translating it yields CASSDLLAGVRDTQYF. The chain links TRBV6-1 to TRBJ2-3, with TRBD2 identical over 7 bases. J gave up 5 bases and V 3 bases, and 11 bases lay outside the gene matches. CDR3 length: 16 amino acids. Germline CDR1 is MNHNS and CDR2 is SASEGT.

The chain employs TRBV5-1 and TRBJ2-1, with D maybe TRBD2 (6 bases). The V end was cut by 2 bases, the J end by 7 bases, with 10 bases between. The germline V gene encodes CDR1 SGHRS and CDR2 YFSETQ. The length of the CDR3 is 13 residues. CDR3 coding DNA: TGCGCCAGCAGCTTTACTAGCTCGAATGAGCAGTTCTTC. Translation: CASSFTSSNEQFF.

The chain combines TRBV13 with TRBJ2-2; 8 nucleotides align to TRBD1. Germline CDR1 and CDR2: PRHDT and FYEKMQ (reference sequence). V shed 5 bases and J 3 bases; nucleotides not matched to a gene: 11. The CDR3 contains 17 residues. As DNA, the CDR3 is TGTGCCAGCAGCCTTAGTGCCCAACAGGGGGACACCGGGGAGCTGTTTTTT. It is translated as CASSLSAQQGDTGELFF.

The chain employs TRBV10-1 and TRBJ1-2, with D unresolved. Trimming left V 2 bases short and J 4 bases short, with 8 bases between. CDR3 length equals 13 residues. Germline V gene lookup returns CDR1 WNHNN and CDR2 SYGVQD (reference sequence). The CDR3 protein is CASSEARTYGYTF. DNA for the CDR3: TGCGCCAGCAGTGAGGCCAGAACCTATGGCTACACCTTC.

V usage is TRBV7-8 and J usage is TRBJ2-3, with D possibly being TRBD1 (6 bases). CDR1 and CDR2 from the germline V gene are SGHVS and FQNEAQ. The CDR3 is 13 amino acids. Deletions cut 5 bases from V and 4 bases from J, with 10 bases between. The CDR3 protein is CASSPRTADTQYF. The CDR3 DNA follows: TGTGCCAGCAGCCCGCGGACAGCAGATACGCAGTATTTT.

The rearrangement links TRBV18 to TRBJ1-1, with no clear D. Per germline, CDR1 KGHSH and CDR2 LQKENI. CDR3 length: 15 amino acids. Trimming removed 4 bases from V and 3 bases from J, with 15 bases in between. CDR3 region: CASSRIGVSDTEAFF. DNA of the CDR3: TGTGCCAGCTCACGGATCGGGGTGTCGGACACTGAAGCTTTCTTT.

The CDR3 DNA sequence: TGTGCCAGCAGTGAACTGAGGGAACAAGAGACCCAGTACTTC. It specifies CASSELREQETQYF. The V and J genes are TRBV2 and TRBJ2-5; D is perhaps TRBD2 (5 bases). Deletions cut 2 bases from V and 2 bases from J, with 9 bases between. CDR3 length: 14 residues. From germline, CDR1 is SNHLY and CDR2 FYNNEI. Together with reference TRBV2 and TRBJ2-5, the CDR3 gives the full variable domain: EPEVTQTPSHQVTQMGQEVILRCVPISNHLYFYWYRQILGQKVEFLVSFYNNEISEKSEIFDDQFSVERPDGSNFTLKIRSTKLEDSAMYFCASSELREQETQYFGPGTRLLVL.

V and J are TRBV5-4 and TRBJ1-3; D is uncertain. This CDR3 contains 16 residues. The V end was cut by 0 bases, the J end by 0 bases, with 10 bases between. Looked up from germline, CDR1 is SGHNT and CDR2 is YYREEE (reference sequence). CDR3 sequence: CASSLAGEGSGNTIYF. CDR3 nucleotide sequence: TGTGCCAGCAGCTTGGCCGGAGAGGGCTCTGGAAACACCATATATTTT. Variable domain in full (rest from reference TRBV5-4 and TRBJ1-3): ETGVTQSPTHLIKTRGQQVTLRCSSQSGHNTVSWYQQALGQGPQFIFQYYREEENGRGNFPPRFSGLQFPNYSSELNVNALELDDSALYLCASSLAGEGSGNTIYFGEGSWLTVV.

In its sample, this clone was seen a few times. This chain connects TRBV19 to TRBJ1-2, with D unclear. Germline-derived CDR1 and CDR2 are LNHDA and SQIVND (reference sequence). The length of the CDR3 is 14 residues. The V gene lost 8 bases and the J gene lost 2 bases, with 15 bases spanning the gap. CDR3 coding DNA: TGTGCCAGTGTTGGGGAGGTCCCCAACTATGGCTACACCTTC. This translates into CASVGEVPNYGYTF. Full variable domain (rest looked up from reference TRBV19 and TRBJ1-2): DGGITQSPKYLFRKEGQNVTLSCEQNLNHDAMYWYRQDPGQGLRLIYYSQIVNDFQKGDIAEGYSVSREKKESFPLTVTSAQKNPTAFYLCASVGEVPNYGYTFGSGTRLTVV.

The CDR3 coding sequence is TGTGCCAGCAGCTTGACAGGGATTATTGGCTACACCTTC. It is translated as CASSLTGIIGYTF. V usage is TRBV11-2 and J usage is TRBJ1-2; 7 nucleotides align to TRBD1. With V trimmed by 3 bases and J by 7 bases, 5 bases remained unmatched. CDR1 and CDR2 from the germline V gene are SGHAT and FQNNGV. The CDR3 loop spans 13 amino acids.

This clone was recorded once. V gene TRBV5-6 combines with J gene TRBJ2-1; possibly TRBD1 for D (6 bases). The germline CDR1 and CDR2 sequences are SGHDT and YYEEEE. CDR3 length: 15 residues. V lost 0 bases to trimming and J lost 0 bases, with 7 bases between them. In DNA, the CDR3 is TGTGCCAGCAGCTTGGGAGGGGGCTCCTACAATGAGCAGTTCTTC. This codes for CASSLGGGSYNEQFF.

This clone was counted only a few times. The rearrangement uses TRBV27 and TRBJ2-1; TRBD2 matches at 15 bases. This CDR3 spans 16 amino acids. Germline V gene lookup returns CDR1 MNHEY and CDR2 SMNVEV (reference sequence). With 8 bases clipped from V and 4 bases from J, the junction kept 6 bases outside the gene matches. The chain's CDR3 is CASQGTSGRTYNEQFF. Written as DNA, the CDR3 is TGTGCCAGCCAGGGGACTAGCGGGAGGACGTACAATGAGCAGTTCTTC.

The V gene is TRBV25-1, the J gene TRBJ2-5, with 12 bases identical to TRBD1. Germline assignment: CDR1 MGHDK and CDR2 SYGVNS. The CDR3 spans 15 residues. The trim removed 4 bases at V and 5 bases at J, leaving 5 bases unmatched. CDR3 in DNA: TGTGCCAGCAGTGCTGGGACAGGGGGCGGGGAGACCCAGTACTTC. Its translation: CASSAGTGGGETQYF. The full variable domain, completed using reference TRBV25-1 and TRBJ2-5, is EADIYQTPRYLVIGTGKKITLECSQTMGHDKMYWYQQDPGMELHLIHYSYGVNSTEKGDLSSESTVSRIRTEHFPLTLESARPSHTSQYLCASSAGTGGGETQYFGPGTRLLVL.

The rearrangement uses TRBV5-4 and TRBJ2-1, with TRBD2 matching 11 bases. Germline CDR1 is SGHNT and CDR2 is YYREEE (reference sequence). The CDR3 is 15 amino acids. V trimming: 1 base; J trimming: 4 bases; junction bases outside the gene matches: 1. This CDR3 is CASSLTSGGYNEQFF. CDR3 sequence (DNA): TGTGCCAGCAGCTTGACTAGCGGGGGATACAATGAGCAGTTCTTC.

About this clone: The junction does not match germline at one end; this may be a read error. V usage is TRBV6-2 or TRBV6-3 and J usage is TRBJ2-3, with 10 nucleotides matching TRBD2. The length of the CDR3 is 14 residues. Germline loops: CDR1 MNHEY, CDR2 SVGEGT. Here the CDR3 reads CASSYGAAGGRKHF. CDR3 in DNA: TGTGCCAGCAGTTACGGGGCAGCGGGAGGGAGAAAGCATTTT.

V and J are TRBV6-5 and TRBJ1-4; D remains unclear. From germline, CDR1 is MNHEY and CDR2 SVGAGI. This CDR3 has 15 amino acids. The V end was cut by 6 bases, the J end by 1 base, with 12 bases between. CDR3 amino acids: CASRAGFGTNEKLFF. The CDR3 bases are TGTGCCAGCAGGGCCGGGTTTGGAACTAATGAAAAACTGTTTTTT.

V is TRBV19 and J is TRBJ2-7; 10 nucleotides line up with TRBD2. V gave up 1 base and J gave up 2 bases; unmatched junction bases: 2. CDR3 length: 15 amino acids. CDR1 and CDR2 from the germline V gene are LNHDA and SQIVND (reference sequence). CDR3: CASSIGLAGAYEQYF. The CDR3 DNA reads as TGTGCCAGTAGTATAGGGCTAGCGGGAGCCTACGAGCAGTACTTC.